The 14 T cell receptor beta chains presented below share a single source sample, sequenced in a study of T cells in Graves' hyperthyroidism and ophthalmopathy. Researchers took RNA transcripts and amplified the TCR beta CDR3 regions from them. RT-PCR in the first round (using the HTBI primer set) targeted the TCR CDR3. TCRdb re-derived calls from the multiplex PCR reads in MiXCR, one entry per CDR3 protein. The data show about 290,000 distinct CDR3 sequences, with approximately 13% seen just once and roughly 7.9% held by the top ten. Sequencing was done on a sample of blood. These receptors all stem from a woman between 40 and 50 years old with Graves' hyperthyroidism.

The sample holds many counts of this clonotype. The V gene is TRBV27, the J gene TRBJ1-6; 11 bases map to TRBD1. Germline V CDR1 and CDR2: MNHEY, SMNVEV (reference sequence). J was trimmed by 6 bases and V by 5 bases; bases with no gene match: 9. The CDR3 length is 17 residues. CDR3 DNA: TGTGCCAGCAGTCCCCTGGACAGGGGGCGCGGTAATTCACCCCTCCACTTT. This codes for CASSPLDRGRGNSPLHF.

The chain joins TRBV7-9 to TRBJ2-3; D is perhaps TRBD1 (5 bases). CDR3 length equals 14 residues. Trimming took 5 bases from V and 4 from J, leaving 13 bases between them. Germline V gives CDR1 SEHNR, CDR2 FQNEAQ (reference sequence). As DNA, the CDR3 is TGTGCCAGCAGCCCCCCGGTGGGGCCAGATACGCAGTATTTT. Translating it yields CASSPPVGPDTQYF.

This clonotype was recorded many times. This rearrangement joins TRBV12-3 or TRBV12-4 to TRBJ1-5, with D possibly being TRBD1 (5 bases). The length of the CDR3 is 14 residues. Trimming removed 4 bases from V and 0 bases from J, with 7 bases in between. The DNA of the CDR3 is TGTGCCAGCAGTTCTGACAGTAGCAATCAGCCCCAGCATTTT. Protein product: CASSSDSSNQPQHF.

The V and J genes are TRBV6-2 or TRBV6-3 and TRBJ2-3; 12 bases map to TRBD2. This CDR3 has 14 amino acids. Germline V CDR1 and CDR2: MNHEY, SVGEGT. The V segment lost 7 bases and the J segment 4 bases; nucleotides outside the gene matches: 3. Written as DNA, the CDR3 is TGTGCCAGCAAAAGACTAGCGGGAGCAGATACGCAGTATTTT. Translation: CASKRLAGADTQYF.

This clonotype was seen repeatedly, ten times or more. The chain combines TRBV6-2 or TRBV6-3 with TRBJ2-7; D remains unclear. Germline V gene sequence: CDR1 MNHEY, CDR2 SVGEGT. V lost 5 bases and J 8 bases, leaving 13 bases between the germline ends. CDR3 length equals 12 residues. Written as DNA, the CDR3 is TGTGCCAGCAGTCCAACTAAAATCAAGCAGTACTTC. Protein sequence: CASSPTKIKQYF.

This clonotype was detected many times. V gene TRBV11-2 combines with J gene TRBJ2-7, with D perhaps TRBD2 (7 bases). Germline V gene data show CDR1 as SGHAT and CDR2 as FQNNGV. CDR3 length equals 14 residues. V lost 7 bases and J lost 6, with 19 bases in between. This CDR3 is CASNPGDYPPEQYF. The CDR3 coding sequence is TGTGCCAGCAATCCAGGGGACTACCCACCCGAGCAGTACTTC.

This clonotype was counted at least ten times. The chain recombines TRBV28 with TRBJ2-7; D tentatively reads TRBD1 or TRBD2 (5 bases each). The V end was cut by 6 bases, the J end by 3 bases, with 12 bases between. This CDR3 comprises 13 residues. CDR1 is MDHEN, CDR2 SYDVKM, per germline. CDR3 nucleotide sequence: TGTGCCAGCAGCCGTGGGACGGTCTACGAGCAGTACTTC. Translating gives CASSRGTVYEQYF.

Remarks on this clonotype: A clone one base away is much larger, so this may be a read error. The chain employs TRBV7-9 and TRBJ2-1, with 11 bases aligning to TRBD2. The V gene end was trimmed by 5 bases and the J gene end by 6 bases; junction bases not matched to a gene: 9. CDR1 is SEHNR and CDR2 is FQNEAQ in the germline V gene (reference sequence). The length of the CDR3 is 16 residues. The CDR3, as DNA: TGTGCCAGCAGCCGACTAGCGGGGCTAAGGGGCAATGAGCAGTTCTTC. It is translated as CASSRLAGLRGNEQFF.

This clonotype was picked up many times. The CDR3 reads CASSEHAGDRVRSEQYF. The CDR3 nucleotides read TGTGCCAGCAGCGAACACGCCGGGGACAGGGTTAGATCCGAGCAGTACTTC. J is TRBJ2-7 and V is TRBV6-1; 9 nucleotides align to TRBD1. Germline V lookup: CDR1 MNHNS, CDR2 SASEGT. The V and J ends lost 6 bases and 6 bases, in that order; junction bases with no gene match: 18. This CDR3 has 17 residues.

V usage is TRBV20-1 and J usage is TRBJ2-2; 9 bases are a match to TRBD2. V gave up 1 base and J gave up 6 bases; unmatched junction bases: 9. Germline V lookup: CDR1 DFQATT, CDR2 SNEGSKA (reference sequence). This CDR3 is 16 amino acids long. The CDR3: CSARARGGRAPGELFF. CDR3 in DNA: TGCAGTGCTAGAGCTAGGGGCGGGAGGGCCCCCGGGGAGCTGTTTTTT.

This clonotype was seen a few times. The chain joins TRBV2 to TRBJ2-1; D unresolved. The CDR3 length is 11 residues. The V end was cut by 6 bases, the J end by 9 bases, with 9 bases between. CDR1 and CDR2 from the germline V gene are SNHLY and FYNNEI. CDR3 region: CASRVLVEQFF. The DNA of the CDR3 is TGTGCCAGCAGGGTTTTAGTTGAGCAGTTCTTC.

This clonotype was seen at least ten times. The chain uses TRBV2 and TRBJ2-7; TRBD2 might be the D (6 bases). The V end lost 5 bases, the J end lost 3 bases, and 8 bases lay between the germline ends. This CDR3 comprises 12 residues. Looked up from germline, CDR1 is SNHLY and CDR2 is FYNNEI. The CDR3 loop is CASSWDFYEQYF. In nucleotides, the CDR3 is TGTGCCAGCAGTTGGGACTTCTACGAGCAGTACTTC.

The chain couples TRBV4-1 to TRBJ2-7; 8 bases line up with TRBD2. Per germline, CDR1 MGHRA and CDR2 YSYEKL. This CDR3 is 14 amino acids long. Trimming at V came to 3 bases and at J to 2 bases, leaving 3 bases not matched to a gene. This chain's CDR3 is CASSHGRGAYEQYF. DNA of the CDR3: TGCGCCAGCAGCCACGGGCGGGGGGCCTACGAGCAGTACTTC.

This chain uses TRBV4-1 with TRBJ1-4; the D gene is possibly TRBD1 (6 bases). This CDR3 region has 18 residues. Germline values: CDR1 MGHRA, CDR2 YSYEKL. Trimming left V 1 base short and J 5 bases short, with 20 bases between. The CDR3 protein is CASSQGSAWYRANEKLFF. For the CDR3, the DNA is TGCGCCAGCAGCCAAGGATCAGCTTGGTACAGGGCAAATGAAAAACTGTTTTTT.